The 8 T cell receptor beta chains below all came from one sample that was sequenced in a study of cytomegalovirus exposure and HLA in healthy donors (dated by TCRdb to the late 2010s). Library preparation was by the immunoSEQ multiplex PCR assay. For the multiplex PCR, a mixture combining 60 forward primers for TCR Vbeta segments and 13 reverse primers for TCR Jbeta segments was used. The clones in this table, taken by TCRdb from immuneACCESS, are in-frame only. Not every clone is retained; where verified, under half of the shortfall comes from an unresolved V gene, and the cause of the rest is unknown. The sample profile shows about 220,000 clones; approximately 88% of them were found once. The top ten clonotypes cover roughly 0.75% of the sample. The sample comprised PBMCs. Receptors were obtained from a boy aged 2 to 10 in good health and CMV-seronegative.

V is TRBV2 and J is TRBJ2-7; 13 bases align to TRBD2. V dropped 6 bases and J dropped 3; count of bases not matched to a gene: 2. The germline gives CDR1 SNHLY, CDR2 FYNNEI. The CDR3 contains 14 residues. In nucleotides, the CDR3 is TGTGCCAGCAGCAGACTAGCGGGGGGCTACGAGCAGTACTTC. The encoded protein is CASSRLAGGYEQYF.

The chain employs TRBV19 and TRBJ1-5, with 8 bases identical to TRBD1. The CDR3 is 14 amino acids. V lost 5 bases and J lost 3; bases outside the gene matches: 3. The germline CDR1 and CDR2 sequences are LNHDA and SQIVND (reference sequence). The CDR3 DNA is TGTGCCAGTAGTCGGACAGGGAACAATCAGCCCCAGCATTTT. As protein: CASSRTGNNQPQHF.

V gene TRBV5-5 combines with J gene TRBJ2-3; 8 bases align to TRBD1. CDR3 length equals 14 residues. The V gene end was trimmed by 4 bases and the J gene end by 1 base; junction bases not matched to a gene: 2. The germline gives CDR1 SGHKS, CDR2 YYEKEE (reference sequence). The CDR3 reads CASSPGQGTDTQYF. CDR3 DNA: TGTGCCAGCAGCCCGGGACAGGGCACAGATACGCAGTATTTT. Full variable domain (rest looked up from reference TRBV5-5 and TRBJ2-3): DAGVTQSPTHLIKTRGQQVTLRCSPISGHKSVSWYQQVLGQGPQFIFQYYEKEERGRGNFPDRFSARQFPNYSSELNVNALLLGDSALYLCASSPGQGTDTQYFGPGTRLTVL.

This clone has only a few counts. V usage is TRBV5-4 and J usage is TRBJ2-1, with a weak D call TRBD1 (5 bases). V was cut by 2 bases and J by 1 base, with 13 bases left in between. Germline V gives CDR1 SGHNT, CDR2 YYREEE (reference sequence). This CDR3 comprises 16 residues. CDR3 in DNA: TGTGCCAGCAGCTTAGGTGGGGCGGATTCCTACAATGAGCAGTTCTTC. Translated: CASSLGGADSYNEQFF.

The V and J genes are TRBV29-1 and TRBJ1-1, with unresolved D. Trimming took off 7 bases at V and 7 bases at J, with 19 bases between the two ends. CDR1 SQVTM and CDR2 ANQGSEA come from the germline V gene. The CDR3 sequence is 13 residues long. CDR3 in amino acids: CSADNDGSDEAFF. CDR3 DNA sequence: TGCAGCGCTGATAATGACGGGTCGGATGAAGCTTTCTTT.

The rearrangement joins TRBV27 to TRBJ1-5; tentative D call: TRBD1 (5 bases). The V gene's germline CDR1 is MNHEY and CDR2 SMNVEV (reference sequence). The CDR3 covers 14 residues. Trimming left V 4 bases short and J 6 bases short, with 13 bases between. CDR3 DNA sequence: TGTGCCAGCAGTTACGGGGGAGAGGGTCAGCCCCAGCATTTT. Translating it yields CASSYGGEGQPQHF.

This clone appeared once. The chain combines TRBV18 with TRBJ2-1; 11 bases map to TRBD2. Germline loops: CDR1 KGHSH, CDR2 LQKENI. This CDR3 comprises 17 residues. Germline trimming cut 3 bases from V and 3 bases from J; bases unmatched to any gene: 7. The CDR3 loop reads CASSPGLTSGGYNEQFF. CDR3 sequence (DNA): TGTGCCAGCTCACCCGGCCTCACTAGCGGGGGCTACAATGAGCAGTTCTTC.

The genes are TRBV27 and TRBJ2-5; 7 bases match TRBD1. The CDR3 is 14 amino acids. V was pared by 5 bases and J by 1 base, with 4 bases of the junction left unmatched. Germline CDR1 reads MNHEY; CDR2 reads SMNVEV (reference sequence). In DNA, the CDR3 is TGTGCCAGCAGTCTACGGGACAGCCAAGAGACCCAGTACTTC. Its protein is CASSLRDSQETQYF.